The subject of this entry is one T cell receptor beta chain. TCRdb reanalysed the RT-PCR reads using MiXCR and keeps one entry per CDR3 protein. The table lists fewer than 800,000 distinct CDR3 sequences, 13% to 15% of them singletons. The V gene's germline CDR1 is DFQATT and CDR2 SNEGSKA (reference sequence). There are 14 residues in the CDR3. The trim removed 5 bases at V and 1 base at J, leaving 7 bases unmatched. This clonotype was sampled from a female donor in good health, serving as a healthy control. The V and J genes are TRBV20-1 and TRBJ1-1; 7 bases line up with TRBD1. Material for sequencing was memory CD4+ T cells from blood. CDR3 sequence reads: CSAPRTGANTEAFF. The CDR3 coding sequence is TGCAGTGCTCCTAGGACAGGAGCGAACACTGAAGCTTTCTTT.